A single T cell receptor (beta chain) is shown here with its context. As yet, its antigen is unknown. The junction and the germline gene differ at one end; a read error may be behind it. Preparing the TCRbeta library involved the use of unique molecular identifiers. TCRdb recomputed calls from the PCR reads with MiXCR, one row per CDR3 protein. The sample lists over 200,000 distinct CDR3 sequences, approximately 8.4% seen once, with roughly 36% in the top ten. This sample is drawn from a study of T-cell reconstitution after alpha-beta-depleted transplantation in children. Study observations and caveats: Reported findings indicate that, about two months after transplant, alpha-beta T cells came from several hundred expanded clones, which were derived from non-depleted graft cells.

The CDR3 has 15 amino acids. The sample consisted of PBMCs, mostly from graft donor cells, taken 360 days after TCRalphabeta/CD19-depleted stem cell transplant. This TCR derives from a male patient between 2 and 10 years old who had a stem cell transplant for acute myeloid leukemia, so the T cells may come from the graft donor. The chain carries TRBV12-3 or TRBV12-4 and TRBJ1-2; a possible D gene is TRBD1 (6 bases). For the CDR3, the DNA is TGTGCCAGCAGTTACCCAGACAGGCAGAACTATGGCTACCCCTTC. It yields the protein CASSYPDRQNYGYPF.